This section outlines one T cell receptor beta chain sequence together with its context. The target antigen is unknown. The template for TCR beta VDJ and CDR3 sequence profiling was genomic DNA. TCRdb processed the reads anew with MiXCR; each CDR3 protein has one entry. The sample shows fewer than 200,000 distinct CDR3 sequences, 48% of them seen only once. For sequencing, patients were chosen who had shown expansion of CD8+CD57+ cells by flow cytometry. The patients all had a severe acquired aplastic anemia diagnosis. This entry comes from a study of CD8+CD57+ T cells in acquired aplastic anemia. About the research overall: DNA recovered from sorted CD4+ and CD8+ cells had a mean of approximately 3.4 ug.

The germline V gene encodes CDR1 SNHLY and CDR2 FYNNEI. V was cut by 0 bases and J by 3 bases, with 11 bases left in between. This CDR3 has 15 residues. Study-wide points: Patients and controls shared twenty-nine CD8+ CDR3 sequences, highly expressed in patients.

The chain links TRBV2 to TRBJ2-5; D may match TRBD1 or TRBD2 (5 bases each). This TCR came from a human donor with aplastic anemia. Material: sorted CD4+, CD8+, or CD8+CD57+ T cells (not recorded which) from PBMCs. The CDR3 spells CASSEALRGEETQYF. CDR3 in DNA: TGTGCCAGCAGTGAAGCGCTTCGAGGGGAAGAGACCCAGTACTTC.